The 9 T cell receptor beta chains presented below share a single source sample, sequenced in a study of blood T cell repertoires in COVID-19. Assay used: immunoSEQ multiplex PCR; TCRdb lists only in-frame clones, some missing. The sample holds around 300,000 clones, around 85% seen once. The sequenced sample was peripheral blood. These receptors were collected from a woman in her seventies with acute or convalescent COVID-19.

A single count supports this clone. The chain has TRBV13 and TRBJ1-6; 9 bases match TRBD1. With V trimmed by 5 bases and J by 10 bases, 6 bases remained unmatched. This CDR3 is built from 14 residues. Germline V CDR1 and CDR2: PRHDT, FYEKMQ (reference sequence). The CDR3 bases are TGTGCCAGCAGCAGGGGGGGACAGGGCTCACCCCTCCACTTT. It specifies CASSRGGQGSPLHF.

This sequence joins TRBV5-1 and TRBJ2-3; D ambiguous. Germline-derived CDR1 and CDR2 are SGHRS and YFSETQ. The CDR3 consists of 11 residues. V lost 2 bases and J lost 5, with 3 bases in between. CDR3 protein: CASSFKDTQYF. DNA for the CDR3: TGCGCCAGCAGCTTTAAAGATACGCAGTATTTT.

J is TRBJ2-5 and V is TRBV18, with TRBD1 matching over 7 bases. This CDR3 region has 15 residues. Germline CDR1 and CDR2: KGHSH and LQKENI. V lost 8 bases, J lost 2 bases, and 11 bases stayed unmatched. CDR3 sequence: CASAGQARIQETQYF. The DNA of the CDR3 is TGTGCCAGCGCTGGACAGGCTCGCATACAAGAGACCCAGTACTTC.

The chain couples TRBV27 to TRBJ2-1, with TRBD2 matching over 12 bases. Looked up from germline, CDR1 is MNHEY and CDR2 is SMNVEV (reference sequence). The V segment lost 5 bases and the J segment 8 bases; nucleotides outside the gene matches: 7. There are 15 residues in the CDR3. The CDR3 spells CASSRLAGGPYEQFF. CDR3 DNA: TGTGCCAGCAGTCGTCTAGCGGGGGGGCCCTATGAGCAGTTCTTC.

The rearrangement links TRBV3-1 (or the pseudogene TRBV3-2) to TRBJ1-2; 8 bases match TRBD1. With V trimmed by 4 bases and J by 3 bases, 4 bases remained unmatched. Germline V lookup: CDR1 LGHDT, CDR2 YNNKEL (reference sequence). The CDR3 extends over 14 amino acids. CDR3 sequence reads: CASSPGGLDYGYTF. The CDR3 DNA reads TGTGCCAGCAGCCCAGGGGGCTTGGACTATGGCTACACCTTC.

The rearrangement links TRBV27 to TRBJ2-2; TRBD2 is a possible D gene (5 bases). The germline V and J ends were trimmed by 3 bases and 4 bases, with 12 bases remaining between them. CDR3 length: 15 amino acids. Germline CDR1 reads MNHEY; CDR2 reads SMNVEV (reference sequence). The chain's CDR3 is CASSFRADLTGELFF. The CDR3, as DNA: TGTGCCAGCAGTTTTCGAGCGGACCTCACCGGGGAGCTGTTTTTT.

The chain has TRBV9 and TRBJ1-4, with a weak D call TRBD1 (6 bases). Between the trimmed V and J ends, which lost 4 bases and 3 bases, there was a span of 10 bases. From germline, CDR1 is SGDLS and CDR2 YYNGEE. This CDR3 has 14 amino acids. CDR3 amino acids: CASSQGLANEKLFF. As DNA, the CDR3 is TGTGCCAGCAGCCAGGGGTTGGCTAATGAAAAACTGTTTTTT. Full variable domain (missing parts from reference TRBV9 and TRBJ1-4): DSGVTQTPKHLITATGQRVTLRCSPRSGDLSVYWYQQSLDQGLQFLIQYYNGEERAKGNILERFSAQQFPDLHSELNLSSLELGDSALYFCASSQGLANEKLFFGSGTQLSVL.

V usage is TRBV27 and J usage is TRBJ1-5; 9 bases fit TRBD1. This CDR3 contains 17 residues. Unmatched junction bases numbered 13, after V lost 5 bases and J lost 5 bases. Germline-derived CDR1 and CDR2 are MNHEY and SMNVEV (reference sequence). CDR3 sequence (DNA): TGTGCCAGCAGTCCACTGAGGGGGGACAGGGATGATCAGCCCCAGCATTTT. Protein: CASSPLRGDRDDQPQHF.

The chain couples TRBV27 to TRBJ1-6; possibly TRBD1 for D (5 bases). Trimming stripped 6 bases from V and 6 bases from J, with 12 bases between. Germline CDR1 reads MNHEY; CDR2 reads SMNVEV (reference sequence). The CDR3 is 14 amino acids. The CDR3 loop is CASSSDNINSPLHF. DNA of the CDR3: TGTGCCAGCAGCTCGGACAATATTAATTCACCCCTCCACTTT.